Listed here is a single TCR beta chain. The germline CDR1 and CDR2 sequences are SGHVT and SQSDAQ. Trimming cost V 2 bases and J 7 bases, with 17 bases left between them. The CDR3 sequence is 15 residues long. This specimen belongs to a study of T cell responses to AZD1222 COVID-19 vaccine. The assay was immunoSEQ multiplex PCR, and TCRdb's table has in-frame clones only and misses some. The sample includes about 72,000 clones, 89% seen only once; the top ten take over 25%. The chain joins TRBV7-4 to TRBJ1-2; no clear D. Sample: peripheral blood, taken 28 days after the second AZD1222 dose. The sequence came from an adult who received the AZD1222 COVID-19 vaccine. CDR3 region: CASSLSRWADGGYTF. The CDR3 DNA reads TGTGCCAGCAGCTTATCCAGGTGGGCGGACGGTGGCTACACCTTC.